This TCR beta chain is from a study of metastatic and nonmetastatic thyroid tumors. Study background: Patients with malignant and benign thyroid disease provided blood and tumor or nodule tissue, whose repertoires were compared.

This CDR3 has 12 amino acids. Trimming pared 5 bases from V and 10 bases from J, leaving 12 bases between. CDR1 is MDHEN, CDR2 SYDVKM, per germline. The authors' processing: Variation in CDR3 across clinicopathological groups served as the basis for constructing a distant-metastasis classifier in papillary thyroid cancer. TCRdb recomputed clones from the PCR reads via MiXCR. These V and J calls rely on TCRdb rather than the paper's analysis. The sample includes 32,000 or so clones, about 18% of them seen just once. This clone was found many times. Before thyroid surgery, none of the patients had received any treatment.

The chain recombines TRBV28 with TRBJ1-5; D is uncertain. Material for sequencing was blood. The sequence came from a female donor with papillary thyroid cancer or a benign thyroid nodule (not recorded which). Some clones in this sample may be carry-over from other donors' samples. This chain's CDR3 is CASSAGRAPQHF. Here the CDR3 DNA reads TGTGCCAGCAGTGCGGGTCGCGCACCCCAGCATTTT.